These 32 T cell receptor beta chains share one sample of origin, sequenced in a study of beta chain features in type 1 diabetes. Overall study results and limits: Type 1 diabetes patients had TCRB CDR3s that were shorter (moderately but significantly so) in all four CD4+ subsets.

The antigens for these receptors are not known. The entirety of the isolated RNA underwent reverse transcription, so expressed TCRB transcripts were sequenced. Data came from immunoSEQ multiplex PCR; TCRdb stores just in-frame clones and leaves some out. Of 100,000 to 150,000 clones listed, roughly 17% are singletons. Specimen: central memory CD4+ T cells from blood. The receptors come from a man aged 18 to 35 with type 1 diabetes.

V and J are TRBV11-2 and TRBJ2-5; 8 positions match TRBD1. The germline V gene has CDR1 SGHAT and CDR2 FQNNGV. Trimming took 6 bases from V and 4 from J; bases not matched to a gene: 4. The CDR3 spans 13 residues. The CDR3 bases are TGTGCCAGCAGTCAGGGACAGGCAGAGACCCAGTACTTC. Amino acid sequence: CASSQGQAETQYF.

This chain connects TRBV5-6 to TRBJ2-7; D call uncertain. Trimming took 3 bases from V and 1 from J, leaving 11 bases between them. There are 14 residues in the CDR3. CDR1 SGHDT and CDR2 YYEEEE come from the germline V gene. The CDR3 DNA sequence: TGTGCCAGCAGCTCAGACGACGGATCCTACGAGCAGTACTTC. Amino acid sequence: CASSSDDGSYEQYF. Full variable domain (remainder filled in from reference TRBV5-6 and TRBJ2-7): DAGVTQSPTHLIKTRGQQVTLRCSPKSGHDTVSWYQQALGQGPQFIFQYYEEEERQRGNFPDRFSGHQFPNYSSELNVNALLLGDSALYLCASSSDDGSYEQYFGPGTRLTVT.

This clone showed up just a few times. The chain joins TRBV9 to TRBJ1-6, with a possible D match to TRBD1 (6 bases). The germline gives CDR1 SGDLS, CDR2 YYNGEE. The CDR3 is 14 amino acids. The V end lost 6 bases, the J end lost 13 bases, and 20 bases lay between the germline ends. CDR3 nucleotides: TGTGCCAGCAATGATGGGACAAGGTCTGGGCCCCTCCACTTT. This translates into CASNDGTRSGPLHF.

J is TRBJ1-1 and V is TRBV11-2; 7 nucleotides agree with TRBD1. Germline V gene sequence: CDR1 SGHAT, CDR2 FQNNGV. J lost 7 bases, V lost 4 bases, and 9 bases had no gene match. The CDR3 runs 14 residues. CDR3 DNA sequence: TGTGCCAGCAGCTCACAGGGTCCAGGGGGTGAAGCTTTCTTT. Encoded protein: CASSSQGPGGEAFF.

This clone appeared a few times. The rearrangement uses TRBV14 and TRBJ2-5, with 7 bases identical to TRBD1. V gave up 4 bases and J gave up 3 bases; unmatched junction bases: 5. In germline, CDR1 is SGHDN, CDR2 FVKESK. The CDR3 is made up of 14 amino acids. The CDR3 region has the DNA TGTGCCAGCAGCCCGGCCGGGACAGAAGAGACCCAGTACTTC. This encodes CASSPAGTEETQYF. The full variable domain, completed using reference TRBV14 and TRBJ2-5, is EAGVTQFPSHSVIEKGQTVTLRCDPISGHDNLYWYRRVMGKEIKFLLHFVKESKQDESGMPNNRFLAERTGGTYSTLKVQPAELEDSGVYFCASSPAGTEETQYFGPGTRLLVL.

The CDR3 region is CAYGSPPSPQYF. In nucleotides, the CDR3 is TGTGCCTATGGATCGCCACCAAGTCCCCAGTACTTC. The gene calls are TRBV25-1 and TRBJ2-5; D gene unclear. This CDR3 has 12 amino acids. Between the trimmed V and J ends, which lost 11 bases and 9 bases, there was a span of 19 bases. In germline, CDR1 is MGHDK, CDR2 SYGVNS.

The V gene is TRBV30, the J gene TRBJ2-5; tentatively, D is TRBD1 (5 bases). This CDR3 region has 12 residues. V gave up 4 bases and J gave up 3 bases, with 9 bases separating them. CDR1 GTSNPN and CDR2 SVGIG come from the germline V gene (reference sequence). The CDR3 coding sequence is TGTGCCTGGAAGGGGCTAAAAGAGACCCAGTACTTC. Protein: CAWKGLKETQYF.

Only a few counts were recorded for this clone. The chain links TRBV29-1 to TRBJ2-7, with D hard to call. Trimming shortened V by 4 bases and J by 3 bases, and 7 bases separated the two germline ends. Germline V lookup: CDR1 SQVTM, CDR2 ANQGSEA. This CDR3 spans 11 amino acids. The CDR3 protein is CSVGGGYEQYF. The CDR3 coding sequence is TGCAGCGTTGGAGGTGGCTACGAGCAGTACTTC.

In its sample, this clone was seen a few times. The chain has TRBV7-2 and TRBJ1-4; D is undetermined. Germline CDR1 is SGHTA and CDR2 is FQGNSA. This CDR3 is built from 13 residues. V was shortened by 4 bases and J by 8 bases, with 11 bases between the two germline ends. The CDR3 nucleotides read TGTGCCAGCAGCTCCTATACAGCCGAAAAACTGTTTTTT. It yields the protein CASSSYTAEKLFF.

The V gene is TRBV7-2, the J gene TRBJ2-3; D perhaps matches TRBD2 (7 bases). Looked up from germline, CDR1 is SGHTA and CDR2 is FQGNSA. The CDR3 extends over 14 amino acids. Trimming left V 8 bases short and J 3 bases short, with 15 bases between. CDR3 coding DNA: TGTGCCAGCCTCTGGGCGGGGGCGACAGATACGCAGTATTTT. It specifies CASLWAGATDTQYF.

This chain uses TRBV7-2 with TRBJ2-5, with TRBD2 as a possible D gene (6 bases). TRBJ2-7 matches the DNA end more closely, so the J call is doubtful. The CDR3 spans 14 residues. Germline CDR1 reads SGHTA; CDR2 reads FQGNSA. The CDR3: CASSPRGSLGEQYF. CDR3 DNA: TGTGCCAGCAGCCCGCGGGGCTCCCTGGGCGAGCAGTACTTC.

This clone turned up a few times. This chain joins TRBV14 and TRBJ2-3; 7 bases match TRBD1. The CDR3 has 16 amino acids. V lost 1 base, J lost 2 bases, and 6 bases stayed unmatched. Germline CDR1 and CDR2: SGHDN and FVKESK. The CDR3 coding sequence is TGTGCCAGCAGCCAAGGCGTGGACAGGTTCACAGATACGCAGTATTTT. Translating it yields CASSQGVDRFTDTQYF.

The chain employs TRBV7-2 and TRBJ2-1; D is unclear. CDR3 length equals 13 residues. Germline V gene lookup returns CDR1 SGHTA and CDR2 FQGNSA. The ends were cut back, 0 bases at V and 4 bases at J, with 4 bases in the middle. For the CDR3, the DNA is TGTGCCAGCAGCTTAGCGCGGTACAATGAGCAGTTCTTC. It encodes CASSLARYNEQFF.

This clone showed up just a few times. The rearrangement uses TRBV29-1 and TRBJ1-1; D not resolved. The CDR3 sequence is 12 residues long. The germline CDR1 and CDR2 sequences are SQVTM and ANQGSEA. Trimming left V 4 bases short and J 1 base short, with 7 bases between. The CDR3 here is CSVGVSNTEAFF. CDR3 DNA: TGCAGCGTTGGGGTGTCGAACACTGAAGCTTTCTTT.

This clone is classed as medium-sized (0.01 to 0.1%). The J gene is TRBJ2-1, the V gene TRBV2; D remains unclear. The CDR3 is made up of 11 amino acids. CDR1 is SNHLY, CDR2 FYNNEI, per germline. Trimming shortened V by 2 bases and J by 8 bases, and 4 bases separated the two germline ends. CDR3 coding DNA: TGTGCCAGCAGTGAAACCCATGAGCAGTTCTTC. Its translation is CASSETHEQFF.

In its sample, this clone was seen a few times. The CDR3 bases are TGTGCCAGCAGTCCCCGCAGCCTTTCCAATGAGCAGTTCTTC. Protein: CASSPRSLSNEQFF. V gene TRBV6-6 combines with J gene TRBJ2-1, with D unclear. The CDR3 is made up of 14 amino acids. Deletions cut 5 bases from V and 6 bases from J, with 14 bases between. Per germline, CDR1 MNHNY and CDR2 SVGAGI (reference sequence).

The V call is TRBV18, the J call TRBJ2-1; 10 bases are a match to TRBD1. The CDR3 totals 15 residues. Trimming at V came to 4 bases and at J to 7 bases, leaving 7 bases not matched to a gene. Germline V gene data show CDR1 as KGHSH and CDR2 as LQKENI. The CDR3 sequence: CASSRGQGVVNEQFF. As DNA, the CDR3 is TGTGCCAGCTCACGAGGACAGGGGGTAGTAAATGAGCAGTTCTTC.

The chain employs TRBV30 and TRBJ1-1; 8 bases line up with TRBD1. Germline assignment: CDR1 GTSNPN and CDR2 SVGIG (reference sequence). CDR3 length: 17 residues. Losses at the gene ends were 8 bases for V and 2 bases for J; bases not matched to a gene: 19. The CDR3 sequence is CARSNGGQGLRNTEAFF. The CDR3 DNA is TGTGCCCGCTCGAACGGCGGACAGGGACTACGAAACACTGAAGCTTTCTTT.

Ten or more counts support this clone. V gene TRBV7-9 combines with J gene TRBJ2-7, with D uncertain. The germline CDR1 and CDR2 sequences are SEHNR and FQNEAQ (reference sequence). The CDR3 has 12 amino acids. V was clipped by 1 base and J by 7 bases, with 8 bases between them. Here the CDR3 reads CASSLEAGEQYF. Here the CDR3 DNA reads TGTGCCAGCAGCTTAGAGGCTGGGGAGCAGTACTTC.

The rearrangement links TRBV7-6 to TRBJ1-1; no reliable D call. The CDR3 runs to 14 residues. Trimming cost V 2 bases and J 3 bases, with 10 bases left between them. Germline lookup yields CDR1 SGHVS and CDR2 FNYEAQ. The CDR3 coding sequence is TGTGCCAGCAGCTTAACAGAACAATACACTGAAGCTTTCTTT. It encodes CASSLTEQYTEAFF.

The V gene is TRBV4-1, the J gene TRBJ2-5; D remains unclear. The germline V gene encodes CDR1 MGHRA and CDR2 YSYEKL. The ends were cut back, 3 bases at V and 1 base at J, with 12 bases in the middle. The CDR3 extends over 15 amino acids. The CDR3 region is CASSQPVGVQETQYF. The CDR3 region has the DNA TGCGCCAGCAGCCAGCCGGTCGGCGTCCAAGAGACCCAGTACTTC.

This clone was seen a handful of times. V gene TRBV30 combines with J gene TRBJ1-2; D uncertain. Germline loops: CDR1 GTSNPN, CDR2 SVGIG (reference sequence). The CDR3 is 14 residues long. V was trimmed by 1 base and J by 2 bases, leaving 11 bases between them. The CDR3 sequence: CAWSEIPANYGYTF. Here the CDR3 DNA reads TGTGCCTGGAGTGAAATACCCGCAAACTATGGCTACACCTTC.

The chain carries TRBV7-3 and TRBJ2-3, with D tentatively TRBD1 or TRBD2 (5 bases each). CDR3 size: 13 residues. Trimming removed 5 bases from V and 3 bases from J, with 9 bases in between. The V gene's germline CDR1 is SGHTA and CDR2 FQGTGA. CDR3 in DNA: TGTGCCAGCAGCATTGGGGGTACAGATACGCAGTATTTT. As protein: CASSIGGTDTQYF.

This clone was recorded many times. The V gene is TRBV2, the J gene TRBJ2-1, with TRBD1 identical over 10 bases. Trimming cost V 11 bases and J 9 bases; bases outside gene matches: 10. The CDR3 extends over 13 amino acids. From germline, CDR1 is SNHLY and CDR2 FYNNEI. The CDR3 nucleotides read TGTGCCGGCACCGGGACAGGGGCGGCTGAGCAGTTCTTC. Translating gives CAGTGTGAAEQFF.

In this sample, this clone turned up many times. The chain is built from TRBV7-2 and TRBJ2-7; D tentatively fits TRBD1 or TRBD2 (5 bases each). Trimming took 1 base from V and 3 from J, leaving 13 bases between them. Germline CDR1 reads SGHTA; CDR2 reads FQGNSA. This CDR3 has 15 amino acids. The CDR3 sequence: CASSLGGRTLYEQYF. In DNA form, the CDR3 reads TGTGCCAGCAGCTTAGGGGGACGGACTCTCTACGAGCAGTACTTC.

This clone came up a few times. This chain links TRBV9 with TRBJ2-1; D may be TRBD2 (5 bases). V was trimmed by 0 bases and J by 7 bases, leaving 11 bases between them. The germline V gene has CDR1 SGDLS and CDR2 YYNGEE. The CDR3 length is 14 residues. CDR3 loop: CASSVAIRGNEQFF. In DNA, the CDR3 is TGTGCCAGCAGCGTAGCGATCCGGGGTAATGAGCAGTTCTTC.

This clone has a count of ten or more. Other nucleotide sequences in the sample specify the same CDR3. The rearrangement uses TRBV18 and TRBJ2-5; D is ambiguous. V was trimmed by 2 bases and J by 5 bases, leaving 9 bases between them. CDR1 is KGHSH, CDR2 LQKENI, per germline. This CDR3 has 13 amino acids. Written as DNA, the CDR3 is TGTGCCAGCTCACCAGGGCATCTGGAGACCCAGTACTTC. It specifies CASSPGHLETQYF.

There are a few counts of this clone. This chain connects TRBV7-2 to TRBJ1-2; the match to TRBD1 covers 9 bases. The CDR3 sequence is 13 residues long. V was pared by 4 bases and J by 7 bases, with 4 bases of the junction left unmatched. Germline CDR1 reads SGHTA; CDR2 reads FQGNSA. This CDR3 is CASSSGQGFGYTF. The CDR3 nucleotides read TGTGCCAGCAGCTCGGGACAGGGCTTTGGCTACACCTTC. Full variable domain (missing parts from reference TRBV7-2 and TRBJ1-2): GAGVSQSPSNKVTEKGKDVELRCDPISGHTALYWYRQSLGQGLEFLIYFQGNSAPDKSGLPSDRFSAERTGGSVSTLTIQRTQQEDSAVYLCASSSGQGFGYTFGSGTRLTVV.

The chain has TRBV7-2 and TRBJ2-5, with unresolved D. Germline CDR1 and CDR2: SGHTA and FQGNSA. With 5 bases removed from V and 2 bases from J, the gap between germline ends came to 18 bases. The CDR3 spans 16 residues. The CDR3 sequence is CASSPGLTVRQETQYF. CDR3 DNA sequence: TGTGCCAGCAGCCCGGGCCTGACGGTTAGACAAGAGACCCAGTACTTC.

CDR3 in amino acids: CASRGTPYQETQYF. The CDR3 DNA follows: TGCGCCAGCAGGGGGACACCGTACCAAGAGACCCAGTACTTC. The chain joins TRBV10-2 to TRBJ2-5, with D maybe TRBD1 (6 bases). The CDR3 has 14 amino acids. Germline assignment: CDR1 WSHSY and CDR2 SAAADI. Between the trimmed V and J ends, which lost 6 bases and 0 bases, there was a span of 11 bases.

J is TRBJ2-3 and V is TRBV4-2; TRBD1 matches 7 bases. The CDR3 is made up of 18 amino acids. Germline V gene sequence: CDR1 LGHNA, CDR2 YNFKEQ. V lost 3 bases to trimming and J lost 2 bases; unmatched junction nucleotides: 14. The CDR3 region has the DNA TGTGCCAGCAGCCATCGCCTTGGAACAGGGGTCCTCACAGATACGCAGTATTTT. Protein: CASSHRLGTGVLTDTQYF.

This clone was seen a handful of times. J is TRBJ2-3 and V is TRBV7-6; 8 bases fit TRBD2. Germline lookup yields CDR1 SGHVS and CDR2 FNYEAQ. CDR3 length: 15 residues. Trimming took 5 bases from V and 0 from J; bases not matched to a gene: 4. For the CDR3, the DNA is TGTGCCAGCAGCCCTAGCGGGCTTAGCACAGATACGCAGTATTTT. It translates to CASSPSGLSTDTQYF. Full variable domain (rest looked up from reference TRBV7-6 and TRBJ2-3): GAGVSQSPRYKVTKRGQDVALRCDPISGHVSLYWYRQALGQGPEFLTYFNYEAQQDKSGLPNDRFSAERPEGSISTLTIQRTEQRDSAMYRCASSPSGLSTDTQYFGPGTRLTVL.